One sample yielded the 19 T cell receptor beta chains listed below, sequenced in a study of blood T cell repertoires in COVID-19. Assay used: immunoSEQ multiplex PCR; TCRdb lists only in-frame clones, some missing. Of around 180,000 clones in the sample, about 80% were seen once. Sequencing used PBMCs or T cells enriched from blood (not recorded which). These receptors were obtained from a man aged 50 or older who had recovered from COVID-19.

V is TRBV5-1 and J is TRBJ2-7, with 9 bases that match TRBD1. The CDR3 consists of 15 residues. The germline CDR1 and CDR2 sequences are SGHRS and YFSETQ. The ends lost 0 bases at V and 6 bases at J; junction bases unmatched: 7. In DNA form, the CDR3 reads TGCGCCAGCAGCTTGGCCACGGGACAGGGCCCCGAGCAGTACTTC. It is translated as CASSLATGQGPEQYF.

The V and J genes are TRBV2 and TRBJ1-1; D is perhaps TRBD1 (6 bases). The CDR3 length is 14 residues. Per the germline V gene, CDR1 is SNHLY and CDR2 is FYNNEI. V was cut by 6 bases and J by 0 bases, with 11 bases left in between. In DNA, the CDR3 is TGTGCCAGCAGCGGGGACAAGATGAACACTGAAGCTTTCTTT. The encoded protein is CASSGDKMNTEAFF.

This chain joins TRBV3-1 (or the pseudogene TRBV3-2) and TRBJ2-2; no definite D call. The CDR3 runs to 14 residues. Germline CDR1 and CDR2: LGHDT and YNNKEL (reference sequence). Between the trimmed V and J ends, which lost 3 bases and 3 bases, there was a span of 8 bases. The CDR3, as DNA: TGTGCCAGCAGCCATGGCGGTTACACCGGGGAGCTGTTTTTT. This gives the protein CASSHGGYTGELFF.

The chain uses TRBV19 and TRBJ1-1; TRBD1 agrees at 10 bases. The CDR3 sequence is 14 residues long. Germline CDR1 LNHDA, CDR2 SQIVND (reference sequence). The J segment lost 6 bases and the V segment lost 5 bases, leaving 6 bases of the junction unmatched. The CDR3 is CASSRDRGRPEAFF. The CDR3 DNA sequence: TGTGCCAGTAGTCGGGACAGGGGAAGGCCTGAAGCTTTCTTT.

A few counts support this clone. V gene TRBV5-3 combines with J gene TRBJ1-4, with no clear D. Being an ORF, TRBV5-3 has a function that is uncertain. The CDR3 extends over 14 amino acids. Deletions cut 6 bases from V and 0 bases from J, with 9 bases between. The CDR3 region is CARTWSATNEKLFF. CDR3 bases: TGTGCCAGAACCTGGAGTGCAACTAATGAAAAACTGTTTTTT.

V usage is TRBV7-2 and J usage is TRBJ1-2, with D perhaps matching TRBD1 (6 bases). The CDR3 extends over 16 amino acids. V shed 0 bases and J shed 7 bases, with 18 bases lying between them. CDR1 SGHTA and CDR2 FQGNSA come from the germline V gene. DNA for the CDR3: TGTGCCAGCAGCTTAGCCCGGACAGTAGGGGGGGGTGGCTACACCTTC. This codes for CASSLARTVGGGGYTF.

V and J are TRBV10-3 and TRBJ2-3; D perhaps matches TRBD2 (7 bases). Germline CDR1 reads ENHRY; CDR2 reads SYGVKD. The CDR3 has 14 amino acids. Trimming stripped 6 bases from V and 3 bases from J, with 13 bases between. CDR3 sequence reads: CAISREGQTDTQYF. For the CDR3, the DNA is TGTGCCATCAGCAGGGAGGGACAAACAGATACGCAGTATTTT.

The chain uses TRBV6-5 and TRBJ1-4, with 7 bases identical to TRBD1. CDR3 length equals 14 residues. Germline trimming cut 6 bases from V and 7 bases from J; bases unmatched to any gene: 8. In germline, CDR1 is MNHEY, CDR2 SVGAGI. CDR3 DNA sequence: TGTGCCAGCAGACCTACAGGGGTCATTGAAAAACTGTTTTTT. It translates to CASRPTGVIEKLFF.

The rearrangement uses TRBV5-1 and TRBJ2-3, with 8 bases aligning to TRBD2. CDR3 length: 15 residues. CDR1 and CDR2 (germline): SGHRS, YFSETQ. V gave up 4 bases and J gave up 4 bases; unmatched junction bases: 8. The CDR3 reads CASSDSGVGADTQYF. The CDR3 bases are TGCGCCAGCAGCGATAGCGGGGTCGGAGCAGATACGCAGTATTTT.

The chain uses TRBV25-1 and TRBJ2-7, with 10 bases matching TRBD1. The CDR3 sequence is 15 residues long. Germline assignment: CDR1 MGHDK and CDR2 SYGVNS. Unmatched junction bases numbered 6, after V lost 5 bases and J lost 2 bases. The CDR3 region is CASSPGTGVPYEQYF. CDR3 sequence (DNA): TGTGCCAGCAGTCCTGGGACAGGGGTACCCTACGAGCAGTACTTC.

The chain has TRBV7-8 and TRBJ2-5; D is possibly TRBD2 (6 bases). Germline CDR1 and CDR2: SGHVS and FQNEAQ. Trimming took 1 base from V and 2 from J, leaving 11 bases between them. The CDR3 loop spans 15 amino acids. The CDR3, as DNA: TGTGCCAGCAGCTTAGAGGAGGGGAGACAAGAGACCCAGTACTTC. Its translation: CASSLEEGRQETQYF.

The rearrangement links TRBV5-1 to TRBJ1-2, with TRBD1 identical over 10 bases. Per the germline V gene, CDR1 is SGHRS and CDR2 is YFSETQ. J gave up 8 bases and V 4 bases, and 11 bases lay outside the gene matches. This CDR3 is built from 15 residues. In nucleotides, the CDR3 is TGCGCCAGCAGCCCGGGGACAGGGGCCACCCTCGGCTACACCTTC. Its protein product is CASSPGTGATLGYTF.

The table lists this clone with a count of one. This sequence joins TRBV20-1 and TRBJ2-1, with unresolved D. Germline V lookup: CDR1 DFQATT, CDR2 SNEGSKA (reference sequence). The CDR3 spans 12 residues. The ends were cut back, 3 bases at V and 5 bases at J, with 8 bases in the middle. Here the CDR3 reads CSASNTNNEQFF. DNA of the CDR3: TGCAGTGCTAGTAATACAAACAATGAGCAGTTCTTC.

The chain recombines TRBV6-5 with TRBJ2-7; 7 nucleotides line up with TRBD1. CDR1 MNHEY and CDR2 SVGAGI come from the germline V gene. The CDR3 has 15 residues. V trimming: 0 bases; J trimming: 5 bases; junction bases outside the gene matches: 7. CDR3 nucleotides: TGTGCCAGCAGTTACTCCTCCTTCAGGGGGAACGAGCAGTACTTC. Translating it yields CASSYSSFRGNEQYF.

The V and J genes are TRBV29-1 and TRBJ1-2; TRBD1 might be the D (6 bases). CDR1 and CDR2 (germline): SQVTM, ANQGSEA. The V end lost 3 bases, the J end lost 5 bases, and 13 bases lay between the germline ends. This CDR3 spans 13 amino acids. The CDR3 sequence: CSVEDPRGYGYTF. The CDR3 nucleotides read TGCAGCGTTGAGGACCCCAGGGGTTATGGCTACACCTTC.

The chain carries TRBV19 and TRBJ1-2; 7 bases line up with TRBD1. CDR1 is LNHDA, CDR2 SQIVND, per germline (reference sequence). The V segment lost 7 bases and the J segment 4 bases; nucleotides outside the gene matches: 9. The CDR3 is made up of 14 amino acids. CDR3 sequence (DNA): TGTGCCAGTAAAGAGGGGGGACAGATCTATGGCTACACCTTC. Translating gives CASKEGGQIYGYTF.

The CDR3 loop is CASSLGTGGMVETQYF. For the CDR3, the DNA is TGTGCCAGCAGCTTAGGGACAGGGGGCATGGTGGAGACCCAGTACTTC. The rearrangement links TRBV7-9 to TRBJ2-5, with 11 bases identical to TRBD1. Germline-derived CDR1 and CDR2 are SEHNR and FQNEAQ (reference sequence). The CDR3 has 16 residues. J gave up 5 bases and V 1 base, and 6 bases lay outside the gene matches.

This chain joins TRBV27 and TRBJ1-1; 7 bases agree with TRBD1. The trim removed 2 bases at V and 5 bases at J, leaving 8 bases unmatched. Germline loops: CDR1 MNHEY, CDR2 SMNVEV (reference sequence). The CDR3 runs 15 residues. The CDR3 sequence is CASSLQTGIGTEAFF. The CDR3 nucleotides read TGTGCCAGCAGTTTACAGACAGGGATCGGGACTGAAGCTTTCTTT.

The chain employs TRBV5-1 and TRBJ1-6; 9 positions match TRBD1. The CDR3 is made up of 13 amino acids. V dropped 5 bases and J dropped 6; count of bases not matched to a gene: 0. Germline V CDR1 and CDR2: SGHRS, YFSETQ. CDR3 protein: CASRGQGNSPLHF. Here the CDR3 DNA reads TGCGCCAGCAGGGGACAGGGTAATTCACCCCTCCACTTT.